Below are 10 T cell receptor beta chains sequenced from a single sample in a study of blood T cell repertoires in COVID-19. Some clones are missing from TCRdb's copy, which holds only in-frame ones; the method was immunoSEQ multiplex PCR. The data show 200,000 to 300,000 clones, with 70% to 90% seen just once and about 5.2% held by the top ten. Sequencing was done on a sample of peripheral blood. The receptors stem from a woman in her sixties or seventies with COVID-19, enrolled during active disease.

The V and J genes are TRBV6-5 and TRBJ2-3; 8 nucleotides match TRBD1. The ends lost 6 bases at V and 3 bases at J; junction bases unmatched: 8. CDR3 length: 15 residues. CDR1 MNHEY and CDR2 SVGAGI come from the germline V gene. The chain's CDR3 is CASRDRTGQTDTQYF. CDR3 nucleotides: TGTGCCAGCAGAGACCGGACAGGGCAAACAGATACGCAGTATTTT.

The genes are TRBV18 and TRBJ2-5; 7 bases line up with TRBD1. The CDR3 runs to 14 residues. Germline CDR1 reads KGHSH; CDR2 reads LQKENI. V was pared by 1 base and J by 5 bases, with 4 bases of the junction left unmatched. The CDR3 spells CASSPLAGGETQYF. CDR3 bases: TGTGCCAGCTCACCACTGGCAGGGGGTGAGACCCAGTACTTC.

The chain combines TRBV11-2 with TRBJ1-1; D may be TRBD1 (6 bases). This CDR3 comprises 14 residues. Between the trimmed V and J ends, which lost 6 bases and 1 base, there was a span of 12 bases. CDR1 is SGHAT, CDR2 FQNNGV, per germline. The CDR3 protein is CASRFGGQNTEAFF. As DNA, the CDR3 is TGTGCCAGCAGATTCGGGGGGCAGAACACTGAAGCTTTCTTT.

CDR3 protein: CASSFRGLLTEAFF. The CDR3 DNA follows: TGTGCCAGCAGTTTTAGGGGACTCCTCACTGAAGCTTTCTTT. The rearrangement links TRBV28 to TRBJ1-1; D is perhaps TRBD1 (5 bases). Germline CDR1 is MDHEN and CDR2 is SYDVKM. The CDR3 contains 14 residues. V was trimmed by 3 bases and J by 4 bases, leaving 12 bases between them.

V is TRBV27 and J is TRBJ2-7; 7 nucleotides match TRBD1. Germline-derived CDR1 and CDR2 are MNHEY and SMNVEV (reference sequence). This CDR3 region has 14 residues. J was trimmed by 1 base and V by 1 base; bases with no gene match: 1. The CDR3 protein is CASSLFRGSYEQYF. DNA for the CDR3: TGTGCCAGCAGTTTATTCAGGGGGTCCTACGAGCAGTACTTC.

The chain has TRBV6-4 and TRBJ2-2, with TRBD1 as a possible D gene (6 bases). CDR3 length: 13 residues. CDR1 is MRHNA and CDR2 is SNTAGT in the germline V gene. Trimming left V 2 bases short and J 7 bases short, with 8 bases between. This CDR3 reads CASSDQGGGELFF. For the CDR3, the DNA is TGTGCCAGCAGTGACCAAGGGGGCGGGGAGCTGTTTTTT.

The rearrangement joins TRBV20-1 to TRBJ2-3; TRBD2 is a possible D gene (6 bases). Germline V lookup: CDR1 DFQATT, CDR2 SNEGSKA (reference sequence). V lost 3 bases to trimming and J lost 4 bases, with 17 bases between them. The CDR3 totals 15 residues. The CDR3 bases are TGCAGTGCTAGTAGCCCGGGAGAAGGCGCAGATACGCAGTATTTT. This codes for CSASSPGEGADTQYF.

DNA for the CDR3: TGTGCCAGTAGTATGGCCCTTGGGGACAAGGGGGTAGAGCAGTTCTTC. This encodes CASSMALGDKGVEQFF. This sequence joins TRBV19 and TRBJ2-1, with a weak D call TRBD1 (6 bases). From germline, CDR1 is LNHDA and CDR2 SQIVND (reference sequence). Trimming removed 3 bases from V and 10 bases from J, with 22 bases in between. The CDR3 totals 16 residues.

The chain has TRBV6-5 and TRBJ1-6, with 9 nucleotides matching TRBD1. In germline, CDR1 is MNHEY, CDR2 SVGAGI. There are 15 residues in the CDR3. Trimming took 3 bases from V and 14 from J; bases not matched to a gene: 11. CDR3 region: CASSYRGTGYFALHF. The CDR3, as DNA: TGTGCCAGCAGTTATAGGGGGACAGGGTATTTCGCCCTCCACTTT.

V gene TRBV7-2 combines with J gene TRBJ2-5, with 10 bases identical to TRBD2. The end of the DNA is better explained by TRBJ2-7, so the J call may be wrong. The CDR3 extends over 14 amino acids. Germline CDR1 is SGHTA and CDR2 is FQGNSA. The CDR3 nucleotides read TGTGCCAGCAGCTTAGGTAGCGGGAGGAGCGAGCAGTACTTC. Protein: CASSLGSGRSEQYF.